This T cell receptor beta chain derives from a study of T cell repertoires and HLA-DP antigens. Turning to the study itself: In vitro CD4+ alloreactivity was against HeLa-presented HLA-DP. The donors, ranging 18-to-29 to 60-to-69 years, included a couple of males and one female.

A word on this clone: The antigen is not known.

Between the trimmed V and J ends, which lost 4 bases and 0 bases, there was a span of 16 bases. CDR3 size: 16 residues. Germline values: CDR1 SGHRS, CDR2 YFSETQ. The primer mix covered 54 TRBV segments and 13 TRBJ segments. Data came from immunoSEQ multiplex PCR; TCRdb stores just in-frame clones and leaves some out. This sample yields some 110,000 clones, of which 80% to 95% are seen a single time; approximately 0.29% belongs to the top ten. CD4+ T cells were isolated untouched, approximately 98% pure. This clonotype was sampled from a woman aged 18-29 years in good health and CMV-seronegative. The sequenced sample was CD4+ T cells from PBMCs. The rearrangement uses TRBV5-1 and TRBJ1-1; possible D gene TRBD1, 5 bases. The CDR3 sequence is CASSLPQASLNTEAFF. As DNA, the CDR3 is TGCGCCAGCAGCCTACCACAGGCGTCCTTGAACACTGAAGCTTTCTTT.